The 18 T cell receptor beta chains below were found in one sample sequenced in a study of blood T cell repertoires in COVID-19. TCRdb's table, derived via immunoSEQ multiplex PCR, lists solely in-frame clones and lacks some. Of some 86,000 clones detected, approximately 89% appear once; the ten largest clones hold 2.3%. The sequenced sample consisted of peripheral blood. Receptor source: a human donor with active COVID-19. The donor label of this sample is uncertain.

J is TRBJ2-7 and V is TRBV2; 8 positions agree with TRBD1. V was pared by 4 bases and J by 5 bases, with 7 bases of the junction left unmatched. CDR1 and CDR2 (germline): SNHLY, FYNNEI. This CDR3 comprises 14 residues. The DNA for the CDR3 is TGTGCCAGCAGTGGGCAGGGGGCTAGGCACGAGCAGTACTTC. Protein: CASSGQGARHEQYF.

This rearrangement joins TRBV5-1 to TRBJ2-1; D may be TRBD2 (6 bases). The ends were cut back, 5 bases at V and 8 bases at J, with 20 bases in the middle. Germline lookup yields CDR1 SGHRS and CDR2 YFSETQ. CDR3 length: 15 residues. The CDR3 is CASSQLAEQADEQFF. In nucleotides, the CDR3 is TGCGCCAGCAGTCAACTAGCCGAACAAGCCGATGAGCAGTTCTTC.

The V call is TRBV27, the J call TRBJ2-5; the match to TRBD1 covers 8 bases. Germline-derived CDR1 and CDR2 are MNHEY and SMNVEV (reference sequence). There are 17 residues in the CDR3. J lost 2 bases, V lost 5 bases, and 13 bases had no gene match. DNA for the CDR3: TGTGCCAGCAGTACCGGCCCCGGGACAGGTGAGCAAGAGACCCAGTACTTC. Its protein product is CASSTGPGTGEQETQYF.

The V and J genes are TRBV9 and TRBJ1-3; D not certain. V was shortened by 0 bases and J by 0 bases, with 7 bases between the two germline ends. CDR3 length: 15 amino acids. Germline V gene data show CDR1 as SGDLS and CDR2 as YYNGEE. The chain's CDR3 is CASSVGGSSGNTIYF. The CDR3 bases are TGTGCCAGCAGCGTAGGCGGGAGCTCTGGAAACACCATATATTTT.

This chain links TRBV25-1 with TRBJ1-5; D remains unclear. The CDR3 spans 14 residues. Trimming removed 5 bases at V and 2 bases at J, with 10 bases between. In germline, CDR1 is MGHDK, CDR2 SYGVNS. The CDR3 loop reads CASSQVYGNQPQHF. The CDR3 DNA follows: TGTGCCAGCAGTCAGGTCTATGGCAATCAGCCCCAGCATTTT.

There are a few counts of this clone. This chain uses TRBV5-1 with TRBJ1-6, with no clear D. Germline V gene data show CDR1 as SGHRS and CDR2 as YFSETQ. Trimming removed 1 base from V and 5 bases from J, with 16 bases in between. This CDR3 region has 17 residues. CDR3 coding DNA: TGCGCCAGCAGCTTGAGGCCCGGGAGTGCGGATAATTCACCCCTCCACTTT. It translates to CASSLRPGSADNSPLHF.

J is TRBJ2-3 and V is TRBV11-2; 8 positions match TRBD2. The germline V gene encodes CDR1 SGHAT and CDR2 FQNNGV. The CDR3 length is 16 residues. J was trimmed by 5 bases and V by 3 bases; bases with no gene match: 10. CDR3 protein: CASSLYAGGSEDTQYF. DNA of the CDR3: TGTGCCAGCAGCTTGTATGCGGGGGGATCGGAAGATACGCAGTATTTT.

V gene TRBV7-9 combines with J gene TRBJ2-3; no definite D call. The CDR3 runs 14 residues. V dropped 4 bases and J dropped 2 bases, with 10 bases sitting between them. CDR1 SEHNR and CDR2 FQNEAQ come from the germline V gene (reference sequence). This chain's CDR3 is CASSSPVDTDTQYF. In DNA, the CDR3 is TGTGCCAGCAGCTCCCCGGTAGACACAGATACGCAGTATTTT.

The V and J genes are TRBV6-5 and TRBJ2-5; possibly TRBD2 for D (5 bases). The V end was cut by 5 bases, the J end by 2 bases, with 12 bases between. Germline V CDR1 and CDR2: MNHEY, SVGAGI. This CDR3 is 14 amino acids long. CDR3 sequence (DNA): TGTGCCAGCAGTCTCACCGGGAAACAAGAGACCCAGTACTTC. It translates to CASSLTGKQETQYF.

The chain couples TRBV5-5 to TRBJ2-7, with D perhaps TRBD1 (7 bases). The V end lost 1 base, the J end lost 2 bases, and 13 bases lay between the germline ends. The CDR3 is 15 amino acids. Germline CDR1 reads SGHKS; CDR2 reads YYEKEE (reference sequence). The CDR3 DNA sequence: TGTGCCAGCAGCTTGCTCAGGGGGGAGACCTACGAGCAGTACTTC. The encoded protein is CASSLLRGETYEQYF.

The chain couples TRBV4-3 to TRBJ1-4, with TRBD1 matching 8 bases. Per germline, CDR1 LGHNA and CDR2 YSLEER. The V gene end was trimmed by 3 bases and the J gene end by 4 bases; junction bases not matched to a gene: 4. There are 15 residues in the CDR3. The chain's CDR3 is CASSHGDRNNEKLFF. CDR3 bases: TGCGCCAGCAGCCATGGGGACAGGAATAATGAAAAACTGTTTTTT.

The rearrangement joins TRBV3-1 (or the pseudogene TRBV3-2) to TRBJ2-5; 10 bases are shared with TRBD2. Losses at the gene ends were 0 bases for V and 3 bases for J; bases not matched to a gene: 10. Germline V CDR1 and CDR2: LGHDT, YNNKEL (reference sequence). The CDR3 is made up of 18 amino acids. As DNA, the CDR3 is TGTGCCAGCAGCCAAGAAAGGCTAGCGGGGGCGGGGAAAGAGACCCAGTACTTC. It translates to CASSQERLAGAGKETQYF.

The sample holds one count of this clone. V gene TRBV27 combines with J gene TRBJ1-1; D may be TRBD1 (5 bases). Germline V gene lookup returns CDR1 MNHEY and CDR2 SMNVEV (reference sequence). V dropped 2 bases and J dropped 0 bases, with 19 bases sitting between them. The CDR3 extends over 18 amino acids. DNA of the CDR3: TGTGCCAGCAGTTTAGGTAGGGGCAGGGTGAACATGAACACTGAAGCTTTCTTT. This translates into CASSLGRGRVNMNTEAFF.

V and J are TRBV6-6 and TRBJ2-2, with TRBD1 identical over 7 bases. With V trimmed by 4 bases and J by 2 bases, 7 bases remained unmatched. In germline, CDR1 is MNHNY, CDR2 SVGAGI (reference sequence). The CDR3 length is 16 residues. The CDR3 DNA is TGTGCCAGCAGTTTCACAGGACAGGACAACACCGGGGAGCTGTTTTTT. It specifies CASSFTGQDNTGELFF.

V gene TRBV19 combines with J gene TRBJ2-1, with D hard to call. Germline CDR1 reads LNHDA; CDR2 reads SQIVND (reference sequence). Trimming took off 4 bases at V and 5 bases at J, with 15 bases between the two ends. This CDR3 has 15 amino acids. The CDR3 region is CASSTSSYEDNEQFF. CDR3 coding DNA: TGTGCCAGTAGTACCTCCTCCTACGAGGACAATGAGCAGTTCTTC.

V gene TRBV10-3 combines with J gene TRBJ1-4; maybe TRBD1 (5 bases). Germline CDR1 reads ENHRY; CDR2 reads SYGVKD. V lost 2 bases and J lost 5, with 12 bases in between. CDR3 size: 15 residues. The CDR3 bases are TGTGCCATCAGTGAGCCGGGGGGGAGGAATGAAAAACTGTTTTTT. It translates to CAISEPGGRNEKLFF.

The chain is built from TRBV4-1 and TRBJ2-2; D unresolved. V was pared by 0 bases and J by 5 bases, with 7 bases between. Germline loops: CDR1 MGHRA, CDR2 YSYEKL. The CDR3 has 14 amino acids. The CDR3 nucleotides are TGCGCCAGCAGCCAAGAAATGCGGACCGGGGAGCTGTTTTTT. As protein: CASSQEMRTGELFF.

Only one count was recorded for this clone. The V and J genes are TRBV5-1 and TRBJ1-2; 10 bases are shared with TRBD1. The CDR3 is made up of 15 amino acids. V trimming: 0 bases; J trimming: 8 bases; junction bases outside the gene matches: 7. CDR1 is SGHRS, CDR2 YFSETQ, per germline. CDR3 sequence (DNA): TGCGCCAGCAGCTTGGCCGGGACAGGGGATTCGGGCTACACCTTC. Translated: CASSLAGTGDSGYTF.